This paragraph reports one T cell receptor (beta chain). Its antigen remains unidentified. These data originate in a study of T-cell memory formation after mild COVID-19. For the study at large: Largely donor-specific TCR clusters were found. Study-wide points: Later expanders leaned CD4+, whereas clones that contracted between day 15 and 85 were balanced CD4/CD8. Pre-infection memory held some responding clones, suggesting pre-existing cross-reactive T cells responded.

TCRdb independently ran MiXCR on the 5' RACE reads; one entry per CDR3 protein. Of about 410,000 distinct CDR3 sequences in the sample, more than 15% were seen once. What was sequenced was PBMCs or a T cell subset sorted from them (not recorded which). The TCR sequence derives from a man aged 18 to 29 who had mild COVID-19 (a few samples of this study predate the infection). Cell type and time point are not known.

CDR3 in amino acids: CASSTTGGAGSPLHF. The CDR3 DNA is TGCGCCAGCAGCACGACAGGGGGAGCGGGTTCACCCCTCCACTTT. The chain combines TRBV5-1 with TRBJ1-6; 9 bases align to TRBD1. The CDR3 covers 15 residues. V was pared by 4 bases and J by 9 bases, with 8 bases of the junction left unmatched. Germline V CDR1 and CDR2: SGHRS, YFSETQ.